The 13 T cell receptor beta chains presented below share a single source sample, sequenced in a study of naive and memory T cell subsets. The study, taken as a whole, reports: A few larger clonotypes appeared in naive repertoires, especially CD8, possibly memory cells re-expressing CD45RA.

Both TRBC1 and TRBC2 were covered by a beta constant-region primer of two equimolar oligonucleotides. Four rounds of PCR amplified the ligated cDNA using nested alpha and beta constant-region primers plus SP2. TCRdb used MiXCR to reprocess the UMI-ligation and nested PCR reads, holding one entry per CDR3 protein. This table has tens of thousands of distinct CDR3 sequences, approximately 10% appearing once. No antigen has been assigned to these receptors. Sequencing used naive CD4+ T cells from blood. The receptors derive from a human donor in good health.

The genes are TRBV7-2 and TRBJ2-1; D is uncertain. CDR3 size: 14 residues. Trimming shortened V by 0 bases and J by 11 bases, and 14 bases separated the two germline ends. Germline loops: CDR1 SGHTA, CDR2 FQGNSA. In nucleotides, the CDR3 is TGTGCCAGCAGCTTAGCGCACCCGCGAACGAAGCAGTTCTTC. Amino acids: CASSLAHPRTKQFF.

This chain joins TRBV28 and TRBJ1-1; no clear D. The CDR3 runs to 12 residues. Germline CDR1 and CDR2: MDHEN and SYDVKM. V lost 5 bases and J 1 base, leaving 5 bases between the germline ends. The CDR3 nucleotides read TGTGCCAGCAGTCAGGAGAACACTGAAGCTTTCTTT. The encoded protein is CASSQENTEAFF.

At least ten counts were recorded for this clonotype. The CDR3 sequence is CASSLGAIGWTFNYGYTF. CDR3 nucleotides: TGTGCCAGCAGCTTAGGGGCGATTGGGTGGACGTTTAACTATGGCTACACCTTC. The rearrangement joins TRBV11-2 to TRBJ1-2, with D unresolved. CDR3 length: 18 residues. CDR1 and CDR2 (germline): SGHAT, FQNNGV. V was clipped by 1 base and J by 1 base, with 19 bases between them. The variable domain in full, completed from reference TRBV11-2 and TRBJ1-2, reads EAGVAQSPRYKIIEKRQSVAFWCNPISGHATLYWYQQILGQGPKLLIQFQNNGVVDDSQLPKDRFSAERLKGVDSTLKIQPAKLEDSAVYLCASSLGAIGWTFNYGYTFGSGTRLTVV.

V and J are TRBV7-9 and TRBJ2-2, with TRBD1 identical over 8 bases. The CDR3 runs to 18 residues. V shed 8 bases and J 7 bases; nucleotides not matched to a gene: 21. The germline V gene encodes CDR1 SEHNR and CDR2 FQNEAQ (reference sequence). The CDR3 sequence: CASGPALDRALLGGELFF. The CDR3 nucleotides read TGTGCCAGCGGACCGGCTCTGGACAGGGCCCTACTGGGCGGGGAGCTGTTTTTT.

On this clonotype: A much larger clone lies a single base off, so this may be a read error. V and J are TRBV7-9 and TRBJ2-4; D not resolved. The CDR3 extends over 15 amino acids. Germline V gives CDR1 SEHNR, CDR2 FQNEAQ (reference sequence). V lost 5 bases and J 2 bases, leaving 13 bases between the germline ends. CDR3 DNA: TGTGCCAGCAGCATGAAACCTAGTACCAAAAACATTCAGTACTTC. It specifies CASSMKPSTKNIQYF.

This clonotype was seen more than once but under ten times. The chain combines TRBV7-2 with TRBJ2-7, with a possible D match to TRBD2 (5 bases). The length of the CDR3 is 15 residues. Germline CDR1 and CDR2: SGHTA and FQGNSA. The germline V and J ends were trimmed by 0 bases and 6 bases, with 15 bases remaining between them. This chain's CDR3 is CASSLALAKGGEQYF. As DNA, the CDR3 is TGTGCCAGCAGCTTAGCCCTAGCTAAGGGTGGCGAGCAGTACTTC.

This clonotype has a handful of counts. As DNA, the CDR3 is TGTGCAACCCGAGGTCACGGGAGAGGGGCTGAGCAGTTCTTC. Protein: CATRGHGRGAEQFF. The chain employs TRBV4-2 and TRBJ2-1; possibly TRBD2 for D (6 bases). The length of the CDR3 is 14 residues. Germline-derived CDR1 and CDR2 are LGHNA and YNFKEQ.

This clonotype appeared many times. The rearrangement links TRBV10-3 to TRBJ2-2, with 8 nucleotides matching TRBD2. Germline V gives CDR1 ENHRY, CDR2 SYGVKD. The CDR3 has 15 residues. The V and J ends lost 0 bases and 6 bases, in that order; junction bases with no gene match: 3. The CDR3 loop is CAISESRLASGELFF. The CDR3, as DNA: TGTGCCATCAGTGAGTCAAGACTAGCGTCCGGGGAGCTGTTTTTT.

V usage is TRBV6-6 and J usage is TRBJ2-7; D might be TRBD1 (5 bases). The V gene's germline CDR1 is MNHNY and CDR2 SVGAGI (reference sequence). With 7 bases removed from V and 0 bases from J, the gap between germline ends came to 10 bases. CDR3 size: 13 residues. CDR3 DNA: TGTGCCAGCATGGACACCGTCTCCTACGAGCAGTACTTC. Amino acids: CASMDTVSYEQYF.

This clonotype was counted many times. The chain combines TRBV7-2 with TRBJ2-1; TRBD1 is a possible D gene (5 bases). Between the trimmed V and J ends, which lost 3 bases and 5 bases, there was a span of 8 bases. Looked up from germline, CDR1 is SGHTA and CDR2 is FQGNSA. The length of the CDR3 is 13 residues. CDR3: CASSLGRDNEQFF. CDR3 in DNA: TGTGCCAGCAGCTTGGGGCGAGACAATGAGCAGTTCTTC.

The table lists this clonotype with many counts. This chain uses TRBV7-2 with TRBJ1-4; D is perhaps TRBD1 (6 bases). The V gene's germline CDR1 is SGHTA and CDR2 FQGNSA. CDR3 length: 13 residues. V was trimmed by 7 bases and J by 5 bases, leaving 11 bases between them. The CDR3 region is CASTRTANEKLFF. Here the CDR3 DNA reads TGTGCCAGCACGCGGACAGCGAATGAAAAACTGTTTTTT.

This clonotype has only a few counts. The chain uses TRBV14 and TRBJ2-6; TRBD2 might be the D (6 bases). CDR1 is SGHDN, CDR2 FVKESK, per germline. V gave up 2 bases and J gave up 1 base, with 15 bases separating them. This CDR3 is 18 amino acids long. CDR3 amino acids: CASSQSALAGSGANVLTF. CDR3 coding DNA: TGTGCCAGCAGCCAATCGGCTCTGGCGGGGTCTGGGGCCAACGTCCTGACTTTC.

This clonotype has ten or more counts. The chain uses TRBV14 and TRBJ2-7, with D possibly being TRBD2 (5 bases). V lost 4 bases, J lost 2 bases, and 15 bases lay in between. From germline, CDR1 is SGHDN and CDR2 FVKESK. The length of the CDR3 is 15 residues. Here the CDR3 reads CASSRNRQEAYEQYF. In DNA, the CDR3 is TGTGCCAGCAGCCGAAATAGGCAGGAGGCCTACGAGCAGTACTTC.